The 30 T cell receptor beta chains given below trace back to one sample, sequenced in a study of cytomegalovirus exposure and HLA in healthy donors. The PCR had 60 Vbeta and 13 Jbeta primers. Data came from immunoSEQ multiplex PCR; TCRdb stores just in-frame clones and leaves some out. Of 100,000 or so clones in the sample, less than 85% were seen once. The sample was PBMCs. The receptors shown here come from a man aged 35-49 years in good health and CMV-seronegative.

The J gene is TRBJ2-5, the V gene TRBV6-5, with D perhaps TRBD1 (7 bases). The germline V gene has CDR1 MNHEY and CDR2 SVGAGI. This CDR3 has 16 residues. The V gene lost 2 bases and the J gene lost 3 bases, with 16 bases spanning the gap. CDR3: CASSYAGPQGEETQYF. The CDR3 DNA is TGTGCCAGCAGTTACGCGGGGCCTCAGGGGGAAGAGACCCAGTACTTC.

Only a few counts were recorded for this clone. The chain has TRBV5-4 and TRBJ1-3; D uncertain. The germline V and J ends were trimmed by 0 bases and 0 bases, with 7 bases remaining between them. Germline V CDR1 and CDR2: SGHNT, YYREEE (reference sequence). This CDR3 spans 15 amino acids. In DNA, the CDR3 is TGTGCCAGCAGCTTGGAAAGCTACTCTGGAAACACCATATATTTT. Translating gives CASSLESYSGNTIYF. Complete variable domain (other parts from reference TRBV5-4 and TRBJ1-3): ETGVTQSPTHLIKTRGQQVTLRCSSQSGHNTVSWYQQALGQGPQFIFQYYREEENGRGNFPPRFSGLQFPNYSSELNVNALELDDSALYLCASSLESYSGNTIYFGEGSWLTVV.

This rearrangement joins TRBV7-6 to TRBJ1-6, with 7 positions matching TRBD1. Germline V gene sequence: CDR1 SGHVS, CDR2 FNYEAQ. With 3 bases clipped from V and 5 bases from J, the junction kept 1 base outside the gene matches. The CDR3 length is 14 residues. DNA of the CDR3: TGTGCCAGCAGCTTGACAGGGAATAATTCACCCCTCCACTTT. Protein product: CASSLTGNNSPLHF.

The chain is built from TRBV29-1 and TRBJ2-3; possibly TRBD1 for D (6 bases). CDR3 length equals 13 residues. Germline V CDR1 and CDR2: SQVTM, ANQGSEA. Deletions cut 5 bases from V and 0 bases from J, with 9 bases between. This chain's CDR3 is CSVSQGSTDTQYF. The CDR3 DNA reads TGCAGCGTTTCTCAGGGGAGCACAGATACGCAGTATTTT.

A single count supports this clone. This sequence joins TRBV9 and TRBJ2-1, with D maybe TRBD2 (5 bases). Germline V gene data show CDR1 as SGDLS and CDR2 as YYNGEE. This CDR3 spans 15 amino acids. The V gene lost 0 bases and the J gene lost 2 bases, with 9 bases spanning the gap. Written as DNA, the CDR3 is TGTGCCAGCAGCGTAGTTGTCGGGGCCTACAATGAGCAGTTCTTC. The encoded protein is CASSVVVGAYNEQFF.

The genes are TRBV11-2 and TRBJ1-3; the match to TRBD1 covers 8 bases. The germline CDR1 and CDR2 sequences are SGHAT and FQNNGV. The CDR3 runs to 15 residues. V lost 5 bases, J lost 4 bases, and 7 bases stayed unmatched. CDR3 bases: TGTGCCAGCAGCGCCTTGACAGGGGCCGGAAACACCATATATTTT. This translates into CASSALTGAGNTIYF.

In its sample, this clone was seen once. The chain uses TRBV9 and TRBJ1-2; 8 bases fit TRBD1. The CDR3 spans 13 residues. Germline lookup yields CDR1 SGDLS and CDR2 YYNGEE. The ends lost 0 bases at V and 7 bases at J; junction bases unmatched: 2. DNA of the CDR3: TGTGCCAGCAGCGTAGGGACAGGGATTGGCTACACCTTC. Translation: CASSVGTGIGYTF. The entire variable domain, with the rest obtained from reference TRBV9 and TRBJ1-2, is as follows: DSGVTQTPKHLITATGQRVTLRCSPRSGDLSVYWYQQSLDQGLQFLIQYYNGEERAKGNILERFSAQQFPDLHSELNLSSLELGDSALYFCASSVGTGIGYTFGSGTRLTVV.

The V call is TRBV19, the J call TRBJ1-1; D might be TRBD1 (6 bases). Trimming pared 7 bases from V and 3 bases from J, leaving 18 bases between. CDR3 length: 15 amino acids. Germline V lookup: CDR1 LNHDA, CDR2 SQIVND (reference sequence). The CDR3 protein is CASKRTGTLDTEAFF. The CDR3 DNA reads TGTGCCAGTAAGCGAACAGGGACCCTCGACACTGAAGCTTTCTTT.

The J gene is TRBJ2-2, the V gene TRBV27; 15 bases fit TRBD2. The CDR3 has 16 amino acids. V shed 5 bases and J 9 bases; nucleotides not matched to a gene: 7. CDR1 and CDR2 (germline): MNHEY, SMNVEV (reference sequence). CDR3 nucleotides: TGTGCCAGCAGTCCGGGACTAGCGGGGGGTCCGCGGGAGCTGTTTTTT. Protein sequence: CASSPGLAGGPRELFF.

The CDR3: CASSASRARAKGYTF. For the CDR3, the DNA is TGTGCCAGCAGCGCCAGTAGGGCGCGGGCGAAGGGCTACACCTTC. The gene calls are TRBV9 and TRBJ1-2; D is uncertain. In germline, CDR1 is SGDLS, CDR2 YYNGEE. V dropped 3 bases and J dropped 8 bases, with 20 bases sitting between them. This CDR3 comprises 15 residues.

J is TRBJ1-6 and V is TRBV5-1; D may be TRBD1 (6 bases). The CDR3 loop spans 16 amino acids. Trimming left V 4 bases short and J 9 bases short, with 20 bases between. CDR1 is SGHRS, CDR2 YFSETQ, per germline. This chain's CDR3 is CASSPRRRGHGSPLHF. CDR3 in DNA: TGCGCCAGCAGCCCAAGAAGGCGGGGGCATGGTTCACCCCTCCACTTT.

The rearrangement joins TRBV11-2 to TRBJ1-3; 7 bases align to TRBD1. After removal of 1 base from V and 4 bases from J, the junction contained 4 bases not matched to a gene. The CDR3 runs to 15 residues. Germline CDR1 reads SGHAT; CDR2 reads FQNNGV. CDR3 residues: CASSLVAGGGNTIYF. CDR3 nucleotide sequence: TGTGCCAGCAGCTTAGTAGCAGGGGGAGGAAACACCATATATTTT.

The rearrangement uses TRBV27 and TRBJ2-3, with D uncertain. Between the trimmed V and J ends, which lost 6 bases and 4 bases, there was a span of 17 bases. The CDR3 covers 15 residues. Germline V gives CDR1 MNHEY, CDR2 SMNVEV (reference sequence). CDR3 coding DNA: TGTGCCAGCAGACCCCTGCCGCCACCGGCAGATACGCAGTATTTT. Residues: CASRPLPPPADTQYF.

This clone was picked up a small number of times. The rearrangement links TRBV29-1 to TRBJ1-5, with 8 nucleotides matching TRBD1. The germline V gene has CDR1 SQVTM and CDR2 ANQGSEA. J gave up 3 bases and V 5 bases, and 6 bases lay outside the gene matches. The CDR3 spans 14 residues. CDR3 sequence reads: CSVLTGEPNQPQHF. The CDR3 DNA reads TGCAGCGTTCTGACAGGGGAACCCAATCAGCCCCAGCATTTT.

This clone was observed a handful of times. The chain's CDR3 is CASSPRDTVNSPLHF. The CDR3 DNA sequence: TGTGCCAGCAGCCCCCGGGATACAGTAAATTCACCCCTCCACTTT. This rearrangement joins TRBV7-9 to TRBJ1-6; D not resolved. Looked up from germline, CDR1 is SEHNR and CDR2 is FQNEAQ (reference sequence). V lost 5 bases and J 7 bases, leaving 15 bases between the germline ends. This CDR3 has 15 residues.

The chain combines TRBV7-2 with TRBJ2-5, with 9 bases aligning to TRBD2. The CDR3 runs 15 residues. The J segment lost 2 bases and the V segment lost 5 bases, leaving 6 bases of the junction unmatched. Germline values: CDR1 SGHTA, CDR2 FQGNSA. CDR3 nucleotide sequence: TGTGCCAGCAGCCGTCAGACTAGCGGACAAGAGACCCAGTACTTC. The encoded protein is CASSRQTSGQETQYF.

This chain connects TRBV7-3 to TRBJ2-2; the D gene is possibly TRBD2 (6 bases). This CDR3 region has 16 residues. Deletions cut 2 bases from V and 2 bases from J, with 12 bases between. CDR1 is SGHTA, CDR2 FQGTGA, per germline. The CDR3 region is CASSLFGGTNTGELFF. The CDR3 region has the DNA TGTGCCAGCAGCTTATTTGGGGGGACCAACACCGGGGAGCTGTTTTTT.

The DNA of the CDR3 is TGTGCCAGCAGCCCTTATCAAGGGGTAGACTATGGCTACACCTTC. Translation: CASSPYQGVDYGYTF. The chain couples TRBV7-9 to TRBJ1-2, with a tentative D call TRBD1 (5 bases). Trimming removed 5 bases at V and 3 bases at J, with 16 bases between. The CDR3 spans 15 residues. Germline CDR1 SEHNR, CDR2 FQNEAQ (reference sequence).

The V gene is TRBV27, the J gene TRBJ1-3, with a possible D match to TRBD1 (5 bases). V lost 7 bases and J lost 3, with 13 bases in between. Looked up from germline, CDR1 is MNHEY and CDR2 is SMNVEV (reference sequence). This CDR3 is built from 14 residues. The CDR3 DNA sequence: TGTGCCAGCACGCCCGGGGGACGTGGAAACACCATATATTTT. As protein: CASTPGGRGNTIYF.

The gene calls are TRBV6-4 and TRBJ2-7; no reliable D call. The CDR3 is made up of 16 amino acids. Trimming pared 0 bases from V and 0 bases from J, leaving 12 bases between. CDR1 and CDR2 (germline): MRHNA, SNTAGT. The CDR3 is CASSDSETESSYEQYF. Here the CDR3 DNA reads TGTGCCAGCAGTGACTCCGAGACGGAGAGCTCCTACGAGCAGTACTTC.

V gene TRBV5-1 combines with J gene TRBJ2-1; 12 bases map to TRBD2. V was pared by 0 bases and J by 0 bases, with 7 bases of the junction left unmatched. Germline assignment: CDR1 SGHRS and CDR2 YFSETQ. The CDR3 covers 19 residues. The CDR3 sequence: CASSLAASGGAPSYNEQFF. The CDR3 nucleotides read TGCGCCAGCAGCTTGGCGGCTAGCGGGGGGGCCCCCTCCTACAATGAGCAGTTCTTC.

The sample holds a few counts of this clone. The chain has TRBV19 and TRBJ2-1; 7 bases line up with TRBD1. CDR1 and CDR2 from the germline V gene are LNHDA and SQIVND (reference sequence). The trim removed 5 bases at V and 6 bases at J, leaving 10 bases unmatched. The CDR3 extends over 15 amino acids. The CDR3 region is CASSWRQGQPNEQFF. The CDR3 DNA is TGTGCCAGTAGTTGGAGACAGGGTCAACCCAATGAGCAGTTCTTC.

The chain carries TRBV5-3 and TRBJ2-3; 8 nucleotides match TRBD1. TRBV5-3 falls under the ORF class, with uncertain function. Trimming cost V 0 bases and J 3 bases; bases outside gene matches: 6. This CDR3 contains 16 residues. CDR3 region: CARSLAAGGRTDTQYF. In nucleotides, the CDR3 is TGTGCCAGAAGCTTGGCAGCAGGGGGCAGGACAGATACGCAGTATTTT.

This clone was seen more than once but under ten times. The gene calls are TRBV18 and TRBJ2-7, with 9 bases matching TRBD1. Trimming took 3 bases from V and 5 from J; bases not matched to a gene: 11. CDR3 length: 16 amino acids. Germline-derived CDR1 and CDR2 are KGHSH and LQKENI. The CDR3 DNA is TGTGCCAGCTCACCCCACCCGGGACAGGGTTACCACGAGCAGTACTTC. Amino acid sequence: CASSPHPGQGYHEQYF.

The V call is TRBV27, the J call TRBJ1-6, with a tentative D call TRBD1 (6 bases). This CDR3 has 12 residues. CDR1 MNHEY and CDR2 SMNVEV come from the germline V gene (reference sequence). Trimming took off 4 bases at V and 10 bases at J, with 8 bases between the two ends. CDR3: CASSSQGSPLHF. The CDR3 coding sequence is TGTGCCAGCAGTTCCCAGGGGTCACCCCTCCACTTT.

This clone appeared a few times. This chain uses TRBV7-2 with TRBJ2-7; the match to TRBD2 covers 8 bases. Trimming took 2 bases from V and 1 from J; bases not matched to a gene: 4. The CDR3 has 15 amino acids. CDR1 and CDR2 (germline): SGHTA, FQGNSA. CDR3 residues: CASSLTGGPSYEQYF. CDR3 sequence (DNA): TGTGCCAGCAGCTTAACGGGGGGGCCTTCCTACGAGCAGTACTTC.

The chain uses TRBV5-6 and TRBJ1-2, with 9 positions matching TRBD1. V was clipped by 0 bases and J by 2 bases; unmatched bases: 2. The CDR3 is made up of 15 amino acids. Germline V gene lookup returns CDR1 SGHDT and CDR2 YYEEEE. The CDR3 sequence: CASSLVTGGNYGYTF. The DNA of the CDR3 is TGTGCCAGCAGCTTGGTGACAGGGGGAAACTATGGCTACACCTTC.

This clone was found a few times. J is TRBJ1-2 and V is TRBV4-3; D not resolved. The V end was cut by 0 bases, the J end by 4 bases, with 9 bases between. Germline V gene lookup returns CDR1 LGHNA and CDR2 YSLEER. The CDR3 is 14 residues long. The CDR3 DNA reads TGCGCCAGCAGCCAAGATGGGAGTCCCTATGGCTACACCTTC. It translates to CASSQDGSPYGYTF.

The chain employs TRBV12-5 and TRBJ2-7; maybe TRBD2 (7 bases). Germline V gene data show CDR1 as LGHNT and CDR2 as FRNRAP. V lost 7 bases and J lost 4, with 11 bases in between. The CDR3 totals 12 residues. In nucleotides, the CDR3 is TGTGCTAGTGCCGAGGGGGGGTACGAGCAGTACTTC. This translates into CASAEGGYEQYF.

V usage is TRBV27 and J usage is TRBJ2-5; TRBD2 aligns across 8 bases. Germline V gene lookup returns CDR1 MNHEY and CDR2 SMNVEV (reference sequence). The V gene end was trimmed by 3 bases and the J gene end by 5 bases; junction bases not matched to a gene: 5. The CDR3 has 14 amino acids. The DNA of the CDR3 is TGTGCCAGCAGTTTGCGGGGGGCCGGGGAGACCCAGTACTTC. Protein product: CASSLRGAGETQYF.